The 22 T cell receptor beta chains in this list originate from one sample, sequenced in a study of healthy donors' naive CD4 and CD8 T cells. TCR libraries were built from approximately 520 ng of total RNA by linear amplification. MiXCR, run by TCRdb on the reads, gives a single entry per CDR3 protein. Counted here are roughly 200,000 distinct CDR3 sequences, 65% to 75% occurring once; the ten biggest clones make up more than 2%. The sequenced sample consisted of naive CD4+ and CD8+ T cells sorted from blood, pooled from several donors. These receptors all stem from a pool of human donors in good health; the sample pools cells from several healthy donors.

V is TRBV19 and J is TRBJ1-1, with a possible D match to TRBD1 (6 bases). Germline lookup yields CDR1 LNHDA and CDR2 SQIVND (reference sequence). With 7 bases removed from V and 7 bases from J, the gap between germline ends came to 13 bases. This CDR3 has 12 residues. CDR3 DNA: TGTGCCAGTACCGTGGGGGCAGGTGAAGCTTTCTTT. It specifies CASTVGAGEAFF.

This clonotype has just a few counts. The chain links TRBV29-1 to TRBJ1-5; the D is unclear. CDR3 length: 14 amino acids. The germline V gene encodes CDR1 SQVTM and CDR2 ANQGSEA. Trimming shortened V by 6 bases and J by 2 bases, and 14 bases separated the two germline ends. CDR3 in amino acids: CSVQRTAGNQPQHF. As DNA, the CDR3 is TGCAGCGTGCAAAGGACGGCCGGCAATCAGCCCCAGCATTTT.

This clonotype was seen only a few times. This chain links TRBV29-1 with TRBJ1-5, with unresolved D. Germline V lookup: CDR1 SQVTM, CDR2 ANQGSEA. The CDR3 runs to 11 residues. V was shortened by 4 bases and J by 6 bases, with 7 bases between the two germline ends. Here the CDR3 DNA reads TGCAGCGTTGGGGATCCTCAGCCCCAGCATTTT. This encodes CSVGDPQPQHF.

This clonotype was recorded only once. The chain employs TRBV6-2 or TRBV6-3 and TRBJ2-5, with 10 bases aligning to TRBD2. Trimming cost V 4 bases and J 4 bases; bases outside gene matches: 12. Germline-derived CDR1 and CDR2 are MNHEY and SVGEGT. The CDR3 has 17 amino acids. The CDR3 DNA reads as TGTGCCAGCAGTTCGCTTTGGGCTAGCGGGAGCGGAGAGACCCAGTACTTC. Its protein is CASSSLWASGSGETQYF.

The J gene is TRBJ2-7, the V gene TRBV5-1, with TRBD2 as a possible D gene (5 bases). Looked up from germline, CDR1 is SGHRS and CDR2 is YFSETQ. The CDR3 runs 13 residues. Trimming took 2 bases from V and 5 from J, leaving 11 bases between them. DNA for the CDR3: TGCGCCAGCAGCTTTTCGATCGGGAACGAGCAGTACTTC. Translated: CASSFSIGNEQYF.

This chain joins TRBV29-1 and TRBJ1-1; no definite D call. Germline CDR1 is SQVTM and CDR2 is ANQGSEA. This CDR3 is built from 10 residues. V was cut by 4 bases and J by 5 bases, with 5 bases left in between. The CDR3 DNA reads as TGCAGCGTTGGGGTAACTGAAGCTTTCTTT. This codes for CSVGVTEAFF.

The chain combines TRBV10-3 with TRBJ2-5; D perhaps matches TRBD2 (6 bases). The germline V and J ends were trimmed by 10 bases and 5 bases, with 14 bases remaining between them. Per germline, CDR1 ENHRY and CDR2 SYGVKD. The length of the CDR3 is 12 residues. The CDR3, as DNA: TGTGCCACCGACGGAGGGGATGAGACCCAGTACTTC. Translating it yields CATDGGDETQYF.

This clonotype was counted a few times. This chain connects TRBV19 to TRBJ2-5; D remains unclear. The germline V and J ends were trimmed by 4 bases and 5 bases, with 8 bases remaining between them. In germline, CDR1 is LNHDA, CDR2 SQIVND (reference sequence). This CDR3 comprises 12 residues. CDR3 amino acids: CASSRPGETQYF. Written as DNA, the CDR3 is TGTGCCAGTAGTAGGCCCGGGGAGACCCAGTACTTC.

In DNA, the CDR3 is TGTGCCAGTAGTATAGGGGACAGGACCCACGAGCAGTACTTC. The encoded protein is CASSIGDRTHEQYF. This rearrangement joins TRBV19 to TRBJ2-7, with 8 positions matching TRBD1. Germline loops: CDR1 LNHDA, CDR2 SQIVND (reference sequence). This CDR3 comprises 14 residues. V shed 1 base and J 5 bases; nucleotides not matched to a gene: 4. Looking up the rest from reference TRBV19 and TRBJ2-7 gives the full variable domain: DGGITQSPKYLFRKEGQNVTLSCEQNLNHDAMYWYRQDPGQGLRLIYYSQIVNDFQKGDIAEGYSVSREKKESFPLTVTSAQKNPTAFYLCASSIGDRTHEQYFGPGTRLTVT.

The gene calls are TRBV12-3 or TRBV12-4 and TRBJ1-2, with D unresolved. The CDR3 loop spans 13 amino acids. Trimming removed 2 bases at V and 7 bases at J, with 11 bases between. CDR3 residues: CASSLFQLGGYTF. The CDR3 region has the DNA TGTGCCAGCAGTTTATTCCAGTTAGGTGGCTACACCTTC.

The chain's CDR3 is CASSYLQIYEQYF. The CDR3 nucleotides are TGTGCCAGCAGTTACTTACAGATCTACGAGCAGTACTTC. The chain joins TRBV6-2 or TRBV6-3 to TRBJ2-7; D unclear. The CDR3 is 13 amino acids. Germline CDR1 is MNHEY and CDR2 is SVGEGT. The ends were cut back, 1 base at V and 3 bases at J, with 7 bases in the middle.

This clonotype was observed a handful of times. This chain connects TRBV10-3 to TRBJ2-4; D perhaps matches TRBD2 (6 bases). Trimming left V 6 bases short and J 5 bases short, with 29 bases between. The germline gives CDR1 ENHRY, CDR2 SYGVKD. The CDR3 covers 19 residues. The CDR3 is CAISQPPTYTRSGENIQYF. In DNA form, the CDR3 reads TGTGCCATCAGCCAACCACCGACTTACACACGGTCGGGAGAAAACATTCAGTACTTC.

This chain connects TRBV20-1 to TRBJ2-1; perhaps D is TRBD1 or TRBD2 (5 bases each). V lost 3 bases and J lost 8, with 17 bases in between. This CDR3 contains 14 residues. CDR1 and CDR2 from the germline V gene are DFQATT and SNEGSKA (reference sequence). The CDR3 region is CSASPSRDADEQFF. The CDR3 nucleotides read TGCAGTGCTAGCCCTAGCCGGGACGCTGATGAGCAGTTCTTC.

The rearrangement links TRBV19 to TRBJ2-7; 15 bases fit TRBD2. Germline CDR1 reads LNHDA; CDR2 reads SQIVND (reference sequence). This CDR3 comprises 16 residues. V lost 3 bases to trimming and J lost 3 bases; unmatched junction nucleotides: 3. This CDR3 is CASSIGTSGRIYEQYF. For the CDR3, the DNA is TGTGCCAGTAGTATTGGGACTAGCGGGAGGATCTACGAGCAGTACTTC.

This clonotype was seen a few times. In nucleotides, the CDR3 is TGCAGCGTTGAAGCTATCAATGAGCAGTTCTTC. The encoded protein is CSVEAINEQFF. The chain joins TRBV29-1 to TRBJ2-1; D uncertain. The CDR3 totals 11 residues. V lost 1 base to trimming and J lost 6 bases, with 4 bases between them. The germline V gene encodes CDR1 SQVTM and CDR2 ANQGSEA.

The chain uses TRBV27 and TRBJ2-2, with a possible D match to TRBD1 (5 bases). Germline V gene data show CDR1 as MNHEY and CDR2 as SMNVEV (reference sequence). Deletions cut 1 base from V and 3 bases from J, with 12 bases between. This CDR3 contains 16 residues. The CDR3: CASSLYPDSYTGELFF. Written as DNA, the CDR3 is TGTGCCAGCAGTTTATACCCCGACAGCTACACCGGGGAGCTGTTTTTT.

This clonotype appeared once. V gene TRBV7-8 combines with J gene TRBJ1-4; D is possibly TRBD1 (6 bases). V was trimmed by 4 bases and J by 7 bases, leaving 16 bases between them. The CDR3 sequence is 15 residues long. Germline V gene data show CDR1 as SGHVS and CDR2 as FQNEAQ. As DNA, the CDR3 is TGTGCCAGCAGCTCTCATGGGGGCGCCTTTGAAAAACTGTTTTTT. Its translation is CASSSHGGAFEKLFF.

The genes are TRBV25-1 and TRBJ2-1; 7 nucleotides match TRBD2. This CDR3 comprises 14 residues. The V gene end was trimmed by 10 bases and the J gene end by 6 bases; junction bases not matched to a gene: 12. Germline lookup yields CDR1 MGHDK and CDR2 SYGVNS. The CDR3 coding sequence is TGTGCCACCGGGCCGGATAGCGGGTTCAATGAGCAGTTCTTC. This gives the protein CATGPDSGFNEQFF.

The chain links TRBV6-5 to TRBJ1-2, with 9 bases fitting TRBD1. CDR3 size: 13 residues. CDR1 and CDR2 from the germline V gene are MNHEY and SVGAGI. J lost 8 bases, V lost 6 bases, and 7 bases had no gene match. The CDR3 nucleotides are TGTGCCAGCAGGCCCGGGACAGGGATCGGCTACACCTTC. This translates into CASRPGTGIGYTF.

Here the CDR3 reads CASSIQGTGELFF. CDR3 sequence (DNA): TGTGCCAGCAGTATTCAGGGGACCGGGGAGCTGTTTTTT. The chain carries TRBV6-2 or TRBV6-3 and TRBJ2-2; a weak D match, TRBD1 (6 bases). The germline V gene encodes CDR1 MNHEY and CDR2 SVGEGT. This CDR3 spans 13 amino acids. Trimming shortened V by 5 bases and J by 5 bases, and 9 bases separated the two germline ends.

This chain links TRBV29-1 with TRBJ2-1; D ambiguous. This CDR3 region has 16 residues. Germline loops: CDR1 SQVTM, CDR2 ANQGSEA. Trimming removed 1 base from V and 3 bases from J, with 16 bases in between. The CDR3, as DNA: TGCAGCGTTGAAGGAAGTCTAGTACAAGTCTACAATGAGCAGTTCTTC. It codes for CSVEGSLVQVYNEQFF.

V and J are TRBV30 and TRBJ1-2, with 8 positions matching TRBD1. Germline loops: CDR1 GTSNPN, CDR2 SVGIG (reference sequence). The length of the CDR3 is 12 residues. The junction had 3 bases not matched to a gene; V was cut back by 3 bases and J by 6 bases. The CDR3 DNA sequence: TGTGCCTGGAGCACAGGGGGAAATGGCTACACCTTC. Translation: CAWSTGGNGYTF.